Listed here is a single T cell receptor beta chain. Its antigen is undetermined. The CDR3 sequence is 18 residues long. V was trimmed by 5 bases and J by 4 bases, leaving 21 bases between them. CDR1 and CDR2 from the germline V gene are WSHSY and SAAADI. The data were taken from a study of shared clonotypes between healthy human individuals. Study-wide points: Sampling included only blood; tissue repertoires likely differ.

Every one of the donors was a Caucasian adult that lived in Nashville, Tennessee. The authors distributed each subset's genomic DNA evenly over several immunoSEQ plates. The table came from immunoSEQ multiplex PCR; TCRdb's copy has only in-frame clones and leaves some out. This repertoire shows 530,000 or so clones, roughly 79% found once; its top ten account for around 13%. This TCR was recovered from a middle-aged woman in good health. Some clones in this sample may be carry-over from other donors' samples. Sequencing was carried out using PBMCs. This sequence joins TRBV10-2 and TRBJ1-6; D is perhaps TRBD1 (5 bases). The CDR3 coding sequence is TGCGCCAGCAGTTCTGAAGAATGGGGGTTCCCGTATAATTCACCCCTCCACTTT. Its protein is CASSSEEWGFPYNSPLHF.